The clone carrying this T cell receptor beta chain was seen ten or more times. The source of the sample is a study of regulatory T cells in long-lasting Graves disease. In building TCR beta libraries, iRepertoire HTBI primers were used together with Arm-PCR of CDR3 regions. TCRdb redid the calling of the multiplex PCR reads with MiXCR, one entry per CDR3 protein. Seen here are about 220,000 distinct CDR3 sequences, about 18% observed once, and the top ten hold 22%. The CDR3 loop spans 16 amino acids. Trimming removed 3 bases from V and 5 bases from J; junction bases left unmatched: 4. In germline, CDR1 is KGHSH, CDR2 LQKENI. Time point given: newly diagnosed GD, antithyroid drugs for less than 3 months. Scientists built the TCR library using RNA that was extracted from PBMCs.

This rearrangement joins TRBV18 to TRBJ2-3; TRBD2 matches at 14 bases. The source of this sequence is a female donor with Graves disease. Sample: peripheral blood mononuclear cells (PBMCs), taken at new diagnosis, from a patient treated with antithyroid drugs. This chain's CDR3 is CASSPGTSGSKDTQYF. The CDR3 DNA sequence: TGTGCCAGCTCACCGGGGACTAGCGGGAGTAAAGATACGCAGTATTTT.